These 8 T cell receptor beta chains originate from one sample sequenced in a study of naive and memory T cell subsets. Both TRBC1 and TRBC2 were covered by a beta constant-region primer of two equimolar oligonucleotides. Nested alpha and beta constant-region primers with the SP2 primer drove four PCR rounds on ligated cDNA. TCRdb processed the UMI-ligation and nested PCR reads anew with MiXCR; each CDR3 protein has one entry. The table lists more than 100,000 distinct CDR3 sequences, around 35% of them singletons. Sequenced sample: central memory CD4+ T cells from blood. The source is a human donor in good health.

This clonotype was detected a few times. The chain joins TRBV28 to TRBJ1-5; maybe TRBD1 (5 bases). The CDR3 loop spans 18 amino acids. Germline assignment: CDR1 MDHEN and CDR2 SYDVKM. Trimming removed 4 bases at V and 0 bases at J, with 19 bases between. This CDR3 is CASSSTEVQYYSNQPQHF. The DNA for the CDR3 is TGTGCCAGCAGTTCGACAGAGGTACAATACTATAGCAATCAGCCCCAGCATTTT.

The CDR3 sequence: CASSPGQDSTNEKLFF. As DNA, the CDR3 is TGTGCCAGCAGCCCGGGACAGGATTCAACTAATGAAAAACTGTTTTTT. The rearrangement uses TRBV5-6 and TRBJ1-4; 8 nucleotides line up with TRBD1. After removal of 4 bases from V and 0 bases from J, the junction contained 5 bases not matched to a gene. There are 16 residues in the CDR3. Germline loops: CDR1 SGHDT, CDR2 YYEEEE.

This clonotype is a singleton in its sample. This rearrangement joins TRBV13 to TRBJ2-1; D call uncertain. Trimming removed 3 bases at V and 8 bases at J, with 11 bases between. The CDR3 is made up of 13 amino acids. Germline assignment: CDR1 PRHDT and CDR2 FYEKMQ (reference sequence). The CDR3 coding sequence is TGTGCCAGCAGCTTTTGGCCCAACCATGAGCAGTTCTTC. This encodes CASSFWPNHEQFF.

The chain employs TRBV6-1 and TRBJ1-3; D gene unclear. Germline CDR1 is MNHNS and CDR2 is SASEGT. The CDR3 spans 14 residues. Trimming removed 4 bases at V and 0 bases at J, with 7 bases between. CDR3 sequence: CASSVDGSGNTIYF. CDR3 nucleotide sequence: TGTGCCAGCAGTGTAGACGGCTCTGGAAACACCATATATTTT.

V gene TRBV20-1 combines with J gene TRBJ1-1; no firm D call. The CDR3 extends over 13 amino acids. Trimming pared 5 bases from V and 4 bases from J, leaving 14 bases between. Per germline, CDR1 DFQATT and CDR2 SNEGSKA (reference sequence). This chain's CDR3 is CSAPPGWGTEAFF. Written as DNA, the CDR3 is TGCAGTGCTCCTCCGGGATGGGGCACTGAAGCTTTCTTT.

The CDR3 DNA sequence: TGTGCCAGCAGCGCGGACGTCGCAGATACGCAGTATTTT. Its translation: CASSADVADTQYF. The chain employs TRBV7-8 and TRBJ2-3; no reliable D call. Germline V gene data show CDR1 as SGHVS and CDR2 as FQNEAQ. This CDR3 has 13 residues. Trimming shortened V by 5 bases and J by 4 bases, and 10 bases separated the two germline ends.

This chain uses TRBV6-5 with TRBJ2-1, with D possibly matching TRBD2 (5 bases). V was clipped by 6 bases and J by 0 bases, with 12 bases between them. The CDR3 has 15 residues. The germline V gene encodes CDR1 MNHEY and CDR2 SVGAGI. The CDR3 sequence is CASSLGGYSYNEQFF. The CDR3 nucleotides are TGTGCCAGCAGCCTCGGAGGATACTCCTACAATGAGCAGTTCTTC.

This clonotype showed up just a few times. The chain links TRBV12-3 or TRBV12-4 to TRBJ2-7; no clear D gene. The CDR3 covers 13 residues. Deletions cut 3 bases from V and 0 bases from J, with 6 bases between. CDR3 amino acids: CASSLQISYEQYF. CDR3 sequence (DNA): TGTGCCAGCAGTTTGCAGATCTCCTACGAGCAGTACTTC.